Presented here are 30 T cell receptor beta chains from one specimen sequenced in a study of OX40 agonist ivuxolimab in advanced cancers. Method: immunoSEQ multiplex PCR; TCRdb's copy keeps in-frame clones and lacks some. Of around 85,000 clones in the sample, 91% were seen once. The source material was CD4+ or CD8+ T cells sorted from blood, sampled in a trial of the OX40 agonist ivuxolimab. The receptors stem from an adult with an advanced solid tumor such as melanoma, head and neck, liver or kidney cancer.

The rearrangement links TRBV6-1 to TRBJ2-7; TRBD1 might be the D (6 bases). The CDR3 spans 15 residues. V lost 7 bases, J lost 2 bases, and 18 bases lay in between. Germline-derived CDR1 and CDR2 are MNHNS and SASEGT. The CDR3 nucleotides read TGTGCCAGCAAGTTGGGTAGGGGGTACACCTACGAGCAGTACTTC. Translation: CASKLGRGYTYEQYF.

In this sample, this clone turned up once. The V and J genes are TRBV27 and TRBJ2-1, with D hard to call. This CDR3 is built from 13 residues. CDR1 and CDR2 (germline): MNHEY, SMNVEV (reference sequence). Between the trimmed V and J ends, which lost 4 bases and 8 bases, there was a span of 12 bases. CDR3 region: CASSSQLVDEQFF. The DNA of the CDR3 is TGTGCCAGCAGTTCACAGCTAGTTGATGAGCAGTTCTTC.

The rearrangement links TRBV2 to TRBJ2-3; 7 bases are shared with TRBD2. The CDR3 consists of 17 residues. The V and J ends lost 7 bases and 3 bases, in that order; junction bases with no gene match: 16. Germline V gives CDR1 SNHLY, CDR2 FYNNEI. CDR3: CASTVASFLAVTDTQYF. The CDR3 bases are TGTGCCAGCACGGTAGCAAGTTTTCTAGCGGTTACAGATACGCAGTATTTT.

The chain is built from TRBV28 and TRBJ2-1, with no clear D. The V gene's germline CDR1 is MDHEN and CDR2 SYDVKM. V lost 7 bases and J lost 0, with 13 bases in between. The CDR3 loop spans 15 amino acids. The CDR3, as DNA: TGTGCCAGCACCCCGCCGGTGAGCTCCTACAATGAGCAGTTCTTC. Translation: CASTPPVSSYNEQFF.

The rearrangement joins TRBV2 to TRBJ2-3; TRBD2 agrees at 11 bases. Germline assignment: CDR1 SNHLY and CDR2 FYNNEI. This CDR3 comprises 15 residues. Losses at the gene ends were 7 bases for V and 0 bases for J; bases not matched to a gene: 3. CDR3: CASMGLADSTDTQYF. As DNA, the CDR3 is TGTGCCAGCATGGGACTAGCGGACAGCACAGATACGCAGTATTTT.

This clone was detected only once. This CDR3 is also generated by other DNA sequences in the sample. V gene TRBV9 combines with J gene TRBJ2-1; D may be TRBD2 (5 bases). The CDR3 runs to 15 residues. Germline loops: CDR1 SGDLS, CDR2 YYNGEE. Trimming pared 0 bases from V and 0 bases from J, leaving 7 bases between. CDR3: CASSVVGSSYNEQFF. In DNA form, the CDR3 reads TGTGCCAGCAGCGTAGTTGGGAGCTCCTACAATGAGCAGTTCTTC.

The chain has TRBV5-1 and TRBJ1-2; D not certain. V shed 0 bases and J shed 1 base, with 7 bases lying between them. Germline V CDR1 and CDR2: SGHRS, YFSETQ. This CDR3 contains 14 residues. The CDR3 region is CASSLGLGNYGYTF. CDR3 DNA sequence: TGCGCCAGCAGCTTGGGTCTCGGTAACTATGGCTACACCTTC.

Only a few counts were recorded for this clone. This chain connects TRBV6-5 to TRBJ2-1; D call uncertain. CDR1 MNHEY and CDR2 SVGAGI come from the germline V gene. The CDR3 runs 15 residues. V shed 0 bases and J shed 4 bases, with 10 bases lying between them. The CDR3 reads CASSYSIFGYNEQFF. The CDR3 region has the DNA TGTGCCAGCAGTTACTCTATCTTTGGTTACAATGAGCAGTTCTTC.

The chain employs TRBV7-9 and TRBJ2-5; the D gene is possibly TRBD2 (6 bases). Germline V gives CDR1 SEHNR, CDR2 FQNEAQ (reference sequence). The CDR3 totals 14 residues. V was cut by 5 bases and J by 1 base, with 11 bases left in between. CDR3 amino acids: CASSPGDFQETQYF. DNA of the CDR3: TGTGCCAGCAGCCCCGGGGACTTCCAAGAGACCCAGTACTTC.

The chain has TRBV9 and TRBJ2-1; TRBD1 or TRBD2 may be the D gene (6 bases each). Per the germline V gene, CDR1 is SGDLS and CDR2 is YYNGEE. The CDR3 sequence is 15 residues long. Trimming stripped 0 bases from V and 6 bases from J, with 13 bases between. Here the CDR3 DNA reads TGTGCCAGCAGCGTAGGGGGGGCTAGGAGCAATGAGCAGTTCTTC. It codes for CASSVGGARSNEQFF.

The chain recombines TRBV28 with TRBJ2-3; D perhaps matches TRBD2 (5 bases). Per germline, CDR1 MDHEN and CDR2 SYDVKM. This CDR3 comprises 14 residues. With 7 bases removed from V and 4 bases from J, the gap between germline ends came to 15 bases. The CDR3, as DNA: TGTGCCAGCACCTGGAGTCACGGGGCAGATACGCAGTATTTT. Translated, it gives CASTWSHGADTQYF. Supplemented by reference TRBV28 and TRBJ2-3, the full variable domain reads DVKVTQSSRYLVKRTGEKVFLECVQDMDHENMFWYRQDPGLGLRLIYFSYDVKMKEKGDIPEGYSVSREKKERFSLILESASTNQTSMYLCASTWSHGADTQYFGPGTRLTVL.

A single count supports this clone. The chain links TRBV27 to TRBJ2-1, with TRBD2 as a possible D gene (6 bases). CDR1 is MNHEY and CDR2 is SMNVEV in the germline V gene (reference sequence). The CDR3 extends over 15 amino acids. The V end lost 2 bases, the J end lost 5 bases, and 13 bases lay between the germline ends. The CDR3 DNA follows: TGTGCCAGCAGTTTAATACTAGCTGGTAACAATGAGCAGTTCTTC. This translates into CASSLILAGNNEQFF.

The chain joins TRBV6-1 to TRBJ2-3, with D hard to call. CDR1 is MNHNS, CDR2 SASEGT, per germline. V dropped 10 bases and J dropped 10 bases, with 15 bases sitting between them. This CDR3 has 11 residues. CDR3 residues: CAIVPAVAQYF. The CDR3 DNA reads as TGTGCCATCGTCCCGGCCGTCGCGCAGTATTTT.

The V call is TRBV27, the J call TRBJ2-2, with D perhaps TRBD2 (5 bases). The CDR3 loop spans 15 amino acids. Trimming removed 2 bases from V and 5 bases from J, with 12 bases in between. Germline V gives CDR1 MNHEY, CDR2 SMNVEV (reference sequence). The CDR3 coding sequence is TGTGCCAGCAGTTTAATTGGTCCGGGGACCGGGGAGCTGTTTTTT. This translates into CASSLIGPGTGELFF.

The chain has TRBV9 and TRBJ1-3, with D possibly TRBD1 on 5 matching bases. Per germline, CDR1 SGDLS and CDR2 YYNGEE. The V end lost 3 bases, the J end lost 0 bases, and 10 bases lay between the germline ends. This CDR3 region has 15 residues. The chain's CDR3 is CASSARAYSGNTIYF. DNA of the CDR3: TGTGCCAGCAGCGCCAGGGCCTACTCTGGAAACACCATATATTTT.

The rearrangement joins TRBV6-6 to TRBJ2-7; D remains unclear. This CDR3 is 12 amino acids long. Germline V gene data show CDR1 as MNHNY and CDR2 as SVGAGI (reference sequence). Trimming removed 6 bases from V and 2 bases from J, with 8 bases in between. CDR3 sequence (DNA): TGTGCCAGCAGAGCCCGGCCCTACGAGCAGTACTTC. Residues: CASRARPYEQYF.

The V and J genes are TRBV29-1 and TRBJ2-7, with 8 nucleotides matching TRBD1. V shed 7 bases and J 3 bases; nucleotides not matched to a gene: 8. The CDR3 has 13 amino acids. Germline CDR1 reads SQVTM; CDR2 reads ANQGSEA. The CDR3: CSAETGANYEQYF. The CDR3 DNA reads TGCAGCGCAGAGACAGGGGCCAACTACGAGCAGTACTTC.

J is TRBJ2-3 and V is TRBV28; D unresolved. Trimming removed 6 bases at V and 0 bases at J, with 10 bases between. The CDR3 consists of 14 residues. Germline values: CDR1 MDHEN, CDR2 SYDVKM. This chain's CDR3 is CASRGPSSTDTQYF. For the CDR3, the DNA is TGTGCCAGCAGAGGACCCTCTAGCACAGATACGCAGTATTTT.

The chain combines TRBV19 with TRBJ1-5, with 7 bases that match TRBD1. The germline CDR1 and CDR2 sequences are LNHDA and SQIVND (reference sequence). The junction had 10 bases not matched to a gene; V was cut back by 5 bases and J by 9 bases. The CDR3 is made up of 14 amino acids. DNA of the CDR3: TGTGCCAGTAGTTGGGACAGCCTCGCTGTGCCCCAGCATTTT. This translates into CASSWDSLAVPQHF.

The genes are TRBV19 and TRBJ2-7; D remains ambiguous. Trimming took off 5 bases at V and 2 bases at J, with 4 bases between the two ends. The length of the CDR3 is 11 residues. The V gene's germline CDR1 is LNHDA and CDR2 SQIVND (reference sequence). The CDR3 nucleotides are TGTGCCAGTAGTGATACCTACGAGCAGTACTTC. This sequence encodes CASSDTYEQYF.

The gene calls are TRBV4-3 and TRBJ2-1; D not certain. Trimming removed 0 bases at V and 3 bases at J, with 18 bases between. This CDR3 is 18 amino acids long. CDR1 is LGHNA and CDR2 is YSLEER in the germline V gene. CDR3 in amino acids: CASSQDRDAEGIYNEQFF. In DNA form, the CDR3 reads TGCGCCAGCAGCCAAGATAGAGACGCGGAAGGAATCTACAATGAGCAGTTCTTC.

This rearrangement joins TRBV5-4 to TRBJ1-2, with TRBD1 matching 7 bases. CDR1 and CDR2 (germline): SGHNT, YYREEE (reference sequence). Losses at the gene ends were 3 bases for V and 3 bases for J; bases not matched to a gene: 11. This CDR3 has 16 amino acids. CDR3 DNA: TGTGCCAGCAGCTGGGGGACAGTCCCGCGCGACTATGGCTACACCTTC. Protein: CASSWGTVPRDYGYTF. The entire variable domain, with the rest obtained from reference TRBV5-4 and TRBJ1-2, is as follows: ETGVTQSPTHLIKTRGQQVTLRCSSQSGHNTVSWYQQALGQGPQFIFQYYREEENGRGNFPPRFSGLQFPNYSSELNVNALELDDSALYLCASSWGTVPRDYGYTFGSGTRLTVV.

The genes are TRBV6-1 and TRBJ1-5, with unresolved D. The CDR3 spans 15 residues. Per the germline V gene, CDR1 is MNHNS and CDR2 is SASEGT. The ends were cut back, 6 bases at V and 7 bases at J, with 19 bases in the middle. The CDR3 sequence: CASRGVREGAQPQHF. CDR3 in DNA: TGTGCCAGCAGGGGAGTCCGGGAAGGAGCGCAGCCCCAGCATTTT.

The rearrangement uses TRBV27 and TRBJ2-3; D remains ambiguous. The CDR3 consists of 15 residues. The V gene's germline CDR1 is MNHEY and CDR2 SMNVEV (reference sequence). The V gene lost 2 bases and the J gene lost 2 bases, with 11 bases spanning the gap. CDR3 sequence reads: CASSLTNGLTDTQYF. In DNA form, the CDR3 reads TGTGCCAGCAGTTTAACTAATGGGCTCACAGATACGCAGTATTTT.

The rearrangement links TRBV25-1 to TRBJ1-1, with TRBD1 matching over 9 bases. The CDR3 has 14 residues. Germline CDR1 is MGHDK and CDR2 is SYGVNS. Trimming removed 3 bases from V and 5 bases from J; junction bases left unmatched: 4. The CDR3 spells CASSDTGTGTEAFF. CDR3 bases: TGTGCCAGCAGTGACACCGGGACAGGGACTGAAGCTTTCTTT.

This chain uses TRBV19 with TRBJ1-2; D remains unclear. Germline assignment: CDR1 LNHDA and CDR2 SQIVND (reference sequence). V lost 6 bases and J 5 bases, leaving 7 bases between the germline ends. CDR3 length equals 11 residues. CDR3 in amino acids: CASRDLYGYTF. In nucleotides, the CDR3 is TGTGCCAGTAGGGATTTATATGGCTACACCTTC.

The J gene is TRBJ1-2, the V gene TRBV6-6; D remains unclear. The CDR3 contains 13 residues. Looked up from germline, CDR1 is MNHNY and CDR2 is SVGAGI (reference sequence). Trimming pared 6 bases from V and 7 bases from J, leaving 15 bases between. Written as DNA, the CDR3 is TGTGCCAGCAGGGCCAGGACGTCGGGTGGCTACACCTTC. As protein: CASRARTSGGYTF.

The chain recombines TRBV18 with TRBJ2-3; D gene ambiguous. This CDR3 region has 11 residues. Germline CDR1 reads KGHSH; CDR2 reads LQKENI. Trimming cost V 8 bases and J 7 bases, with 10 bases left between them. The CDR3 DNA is TGTGCCAGCCAGAGCGAATATACGCAGTATTTT. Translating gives CASQSEYTQYF.

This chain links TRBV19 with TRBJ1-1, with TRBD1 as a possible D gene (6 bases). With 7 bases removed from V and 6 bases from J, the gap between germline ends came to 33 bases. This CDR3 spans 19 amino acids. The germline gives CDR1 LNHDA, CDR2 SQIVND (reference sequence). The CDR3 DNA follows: TGTGCCAGTACCCCCGGTCCCCAACAGGGTAGGGCTGGCTCGGCTGAAGCTTTCTTT. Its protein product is CASTPGPQQGRAGSAEAFF.

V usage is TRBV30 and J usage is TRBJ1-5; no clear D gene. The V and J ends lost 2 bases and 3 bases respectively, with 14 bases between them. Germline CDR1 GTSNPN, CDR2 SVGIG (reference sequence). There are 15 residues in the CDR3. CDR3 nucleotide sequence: TGTGCCTGGAGTCCCCTCGAGGGTTACAATCAGCCCCAGCATTTT. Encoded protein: CAWSPLEGYNQPQHF.